The 24 T cell receptor beta chains listed next were all sequenced from one sample in a study of identifying expanded T cells in peripheral blood. Libraries were prepared by immunoSEQ multiplex PCR; TCRdb keeps only in-frame clonotypes and omits some of them. The sample includes 120,000 or so clones, over 65% of them seen just once. The sequenced material came from blood. The receptors were sampled from a person aged 18 to 70 in good health.

V and J are TRBV13 and TRBJ2-1; perhaps TRBD2 as D (6 bases). V lost 6 bases, J lost 3 bases, and 15 bases lay in between. The CDR3 has 15 residues. Per germline, CDR1 PRHDT and CDR2 FYEKMQ (reference sequence). The CDR3 loop reads CASSKPGGVYNEQFF. In nucleotides, the CDR3 is TGTGCCAGCAGTAAACCAGGCGGGGTCTACAATGAGCAGTTCTTC.

The chain recombines TRBV6-5 with TRBJ2-6; the match to TRBD1 covers 7 bases. The CDR3 covers 15 residues. V was clipped by 6 bases and J by 2 bases; unmatched bases: 4. The germline V gene has CDR1 MNHEY and CDR2 SVGAGI. The DNA for the CDR3 is TGTGCCAGCAGCCCACAGGGGACTGGGGCCAACGTCCTGACTTTC. Protein sequence: CASSPQGTGANVLTF.

This chain links TRBV6-1 with TRBJ2-2; D might be TRBD1 (6 bases). V shed 10 bases and J shed 8 bases, with 14 bases lying between them. Germline V gene sequence: CDR1 MNHNS, CDR2 SASEGT. The CDR3 covers 12 residues. For the CDR3, the DNA is TGTGCCAAAACAGGGTTGAGGGGGGAGCTGTTTTTT. This encodes CAKTGLRGELFF.

The chain uses TRBV11-1 and TRBJ2-3; possibly TRBD2 for D (6 bases). CDR1 and CDR2 (germline): SGHAT, FQDESV (reference sequence). CDR3 length: 15 residues. Trimming pared 4 bases from V and 1 base from J, leaving 12 bases between. The CDR3 spells CASSSLAGGTDTQYF. In nucleotides, the CDR3 is TGTGCCAGCAGCTCACTAGCCGGGGGCACAGATACGCAGTATTTT.

The genes are TRBV7-9 and TRBJ1-1; perhaps TRBD1 as D (6 bases). Trimming stripped 5 bases from V and 0 bases from J, with 13 bases between. The CDR3 contains 15 residues. Germline values: CDR1 SEHNR, CDR2 FQNEAQ (reference sequence). Here the CDR3 reads CASSLRQALNTEAFF. CDR3 sequence (DNA): TGTGCCAGCAGCCTACGACAGGCATTGAACACTGAAGCTTTCTTT.

This rearrangement joins TRBV19 to TRBJ1-5; D is perhaps TRBD1 (5 bases). CDR3 length: 18 amino acids. Between the trimmed V and J ends, which lost 6 bases and 3 bases, there was a span of 24 bases. Germline V gene sequence: CDR1 LNHDA, CDR2 SQIVND (reference sequence). The CDR3 DNA reads as TGTGCCAGTAGAACGGGGGGTCTTGGGGCAGCGCTCAATCAGCCCCAGCATTTT. Translated, it gives CASRTGGLGAALNQPQHF.

The gene calls are TRBV18 and TRBJ2-5; maybe TRBD1 (6 bases). Germline CDR1 and CDR2: KGHSH and LQKENI. This CDR3 contains 14 residues. V lost 4 bases, J lost 4 bases, and 13 bases lay in between. In DNA, the CDR3 is TGTGCCAGCTCACGGTGGCAGGGGCCAGAGACCCAGTACTTC. It translates to CASSRWQGPETQYF.

The chain is built from TRBV5-6 and TRBJ2-5; D is unresolved. CDR3 length: 12 residues. The germline V gene has CDR1 SGHDT and CDR2 YYEEEE. Trimming shortened V by 5 bases and J by 5 bases, and 10 bases separated the two germline ends. Here the CDR3 reads CASRKIRETQYF. In DNA, the CDR3 is TGTGCCAGCAGAAAAATCCGGGAGACCCAGTACTTC. Full variable domain (outside the CDR3, taken from reference TRBV5-6 and TRBJ2-5): DAGVTQSPTHLIKTRGQQVTLRCSPKSGHDTVSWYQQALGQGPQFIFQYYEEEERQRGNFPDRFSGHQFPNYSSELNVNALLLGDSALYLCASRKIRETQYFGPGTRLLVL.

This rearrangement joins TRBV9 to TRBJ1-1; possibly TRBD1 for D (6 bases). The CDR3 has 13 amino acids. From germline, CDR1 is SGDLS and CDR2 YYNGEE. V shed 2 bases and J shed 3 bases, with 8 bases lying between them. CDR3 loop: CASSVQGYTEAFF. The CDR3 region has the DNA TGTGCCAGCAGCGTTCAGGGGTACACTGAAGCTTTCTTT.

The chain is built from TRBV13 and TRBJ1-5; TRBD1 matches 7 bases. CDR3 length: 17 amino acids. The V segment lost 0 bases and the J segment 1 base; nucleotides outside the gene matches: 6. Germline assignment: CDR1 PRHDT and CDR2 FYEKMQ (reference sequence). The DNA for the CDR3 is TGTGCCAGCAGCTTAGGGAGGGGGCTGATCAGCAATCAGCCCCAGCATTTT. Translating it yields CASSLGRGLISNQPQHF. The full variable domain, its missing parts supplied by reference TRBV13 and TRBJ1-5, is AAGVIQSPRHLIKEKRETATLKCYPIPRHDTVYWYQQGPGQDPQFLISFYEKMQSDKGSIPDRFSAQQFSDYHSELNMSSLELGDSALYFCASSLGRGLISNQPQHFGDGTRLSIL.

This chain links TRBV4-1 with TRBJ2-5, with D hard to call. Germline V gene sequence: CDR1 MGHRA, CDR2 YSYEKL. CDR3 length: 15 residues. The V and J ends lost 1 base and 0 bases respectively, with 9 bases between them. Here the CDR3 DNA reads TGCGCCAGCAGCCAAGTGGGAATGTACCAAGAGACCCAGTACTTC. Translation: CASSQVGMYQETQYF.

The chain combines TRBV7-9 with TRBJ2-7; 7 bases are shared with TRBD1. The CDR3 consists of 14 residues. J lost 2 bases, V lost 5 bases, and 6 bases had no gene match. Germline V gene lookup returns CDR1 SEHNR and CDR2 FQNEAQ (reference sequence). The DNA of the CDR3 is TGTGCCAGCAGCCACTCGACAGGGACCTACGAGCAGTACTTC. Amino acids: CASSHSTGTYEQYF.

This chain joins TRBV5-5 and TRBJ1-3; unclear D gene. There are 15 residues in the CDR3. V gave up 2 bases and J gave up 0 bases, with 9 bases separating them. Per the germline V gene, CDR1 is SGHKS and CDR2 is YYEKEE (reference sequence). Here the CDR3 reads CASSLDFYSGNTIYF. The CDR3 DNA is TGTGCCAGCAGCTTAGACTTTTACTCTGGAAACACCATATATTTT.

The chain joins TRBV6-5 to TRBJ1-2; 7 bases align to TRBD1. The CDR3 consists of 15 residues. V gave up 0 bases and J gave up 4 bases; unmatched junction bases: 5. CDR1 MNHEY and CDR2 SVGAGI come from the germline V gene. The CDR3 coding sequence is TGTGCCAGCAGTTACTCGGGACAGACCCTCTATGGCTACACCTTC. Its translation is CASSYSGQTLYGYTF.

This clone was observed once. V usage is TRBV9 and J usage is TRBJ2-7, with a possible D match to TRBD1 (6 bases). Germline V gene lookup returns CDR1 SGDLS and CDR2 YYNGEE. CDR3 length: 15 amino acids. V shed 2 bases and J shed 8 bases, with 20 bases lying between them. CDR3 loop: CASSVDPGNRAQQYF. DNA of the CDR3: TGTGCCAGCAGCGTCGACCCCGGAAACAGGGCTCAGCAGTACTTC.

The chain recombines TRBV11-2 with TRBJ2-2, with a tentative D call TRBD2 (5 bases). Germline V gene data show CDR1 as SGHAT and CDR2 as FQNNGV. Trimming shortened V by 1 base and J by 6 bases, and 9 bases separated the two germline ends. CDR3 length: 14 residues. The CDR3 DNA reads TGTGCCAGCAGCTTAGCAGTCGGGGCCGGGGAGCTGTTTTTT. The encoded protein is CASSLAVGAGELFF.

The gene calls are TRBV29-1 and TRBJ1-1; D is unresolved. Per germline, CDR1 SQVTM and CDR2 ANQGSEA. The CDR3 extends over 13 amino acids. Trimming removed 6 bases from V and 1 base from J, with 12 bases in between. The CDR3 DNA follows: TGCAGCGTCTGGCGGACTACGAACACTGAAGCTTTCTTT. This encodes CSVWRTTNTEAFF.

The chain has TRBV19 and TRBJ1-2; 9 nucleotides match TRBD1. Per the germline V gene, CDR1 is LNHDA and CDR2 is SQIVND (reference sequence). CDR3 length equals 14 residues. Trimming at V came to 3 bases and at J to 6 bases, leaving 5 bases not matched to a gene. Here the CDR3 reads CASSIPGTGHGYTF. The CDR3 DNA reads TGTGCCAGTAGTATCCCCGGGACAGGGCATGGCTACACCTTC.

The chain recombines TRBV19 with TRBJ1-6; no clear D gene. This CDR3 comprises 16 residues. V was cut by 5 bases and J by 6 bases, with 17 bases left in between. CDR1 is LNHDA and CDR2 is SQIVND in the germline V gene (reference sequence). The CDR3 spells CASSVRVGRINSPLHF. The CDR3 DNA follows: TGTGCCAGTAGTGTCCGAGTGGGGAGAATTAATTCACCCCTCCACTTT.

The chain employs TRBV7-8 and TRBJ2-7; a possible D gene is TRBD1 (7 bases). The V and J ends lost 5 bases and 3 bases respectively, with 20 bases between them. CDR1 and CDR2 from the germline V gene are SGHVS and FQNEAQ. The CDR3 is 16 amino acids. The CDR3: CASSPKGGGDLYEQYF. In DNA, the CDR3 is TGTGCCAGCAGCCCTAAAGGGGGCGGGGACCTCTACGAGCAGTACTTC.

This clone was observed once. The rearrangement uses TRBV5-1 and TRBJ2-2, with D hard to call. Per the germline V gene, CDR1 is SGHRS and CDR2 is YFSETQ. Deletions cut 0 bases from V and 3 bases from J, with 3 bases between. This CDR3 is built from 13 residues. This chain's CDR3 is CASSLEYTGELFF. The CDR3 region has the DNA TGCGCCAGCAGCTTGGAGTACACCGGGGAGCTGTTTTTT.

The chain recombines TRBV19 with TRBJ1-5, with TRBD1 matching 7 bases. The CDR3 runs to 14 residues. CDR1 LNHDA and CDR2 SQIVND come from the germline V gene (reference sequence). Trimming removed 5 bases from V and 9 bases from J; junction bases left unmatched: 10. The CDR3 spells CASSAAGGIGPQHF. Here the CDR3 DNA reads TGTGCCAGTAGTGCCGCAGGGGGTATTGGGCCCCAGCATTTT.

The rearrangement uses TRBV6-1 and TRBJ1-2, with D possibly matching TRBD1 (5 bases). CDR1 and CDR2 (germline): MNHNS, SASEGT. Trimming shortened V by 6 bases and J by 3 bases, and 11 bases separated the two germline ends. This CDR3 has 13 residues. The CDR3, as DNA: TGTGCCAGCAGGGACACCTTGTACTATGGCTACACCTTC. Amino acids: CASRDTLYYGYTF.

This clone was counted once. The CDR3 reads CASSLGDTLNQPQHF. The CDR3 DNA reads TGTGCCAGCAGCTTAGGGGACACGCTTAATCAGCCCCAGCATTTT. The chain joins TRBV9 to TRBJ1-5; TRBD1 might be the D (6 bases). This CDR3 comprises 15 residues. Per germline, CDR1 SGDLS and CDR2 YYNGEE. V was pared by 4 bases and J by 4 bases, with 15 bases between.